This TCR beta chain was identified during a study of cytomegalovirus exposure and HLA in healthy donors (dated by TCRdb to the late 2010s). For context, the study as a whole: An earlier analysis of several hundred of the donors reported approximately 300 Gb of sequence data and some 120 million unique TCR beta sequences from some 180 million T cells. An early release that covered about 600 HLA-typed donors contained approximately 300 gigabases of sequencing data and around 80 million unique TCR sequences. Among the roughly 400 genotyped donors, around 79% belonged to the genetic ancestry cluster associated with self-reported Caucasian donors. The aim of the study was to test whether cataloging public T cell receptors could identify signatures of past pathogen exposure. The study used immunosequencing to profile the T cell repertoires of under 700 subjects and linked those repertoires to cytomegalovirus serostatus. In addition to the first cohort of roughly 670 subjects, a separate validation cohort of 100 to 150 different subjects was used. To predict cytomegalovirus infection status, the study combined high-throughput TCR immunosequencing, statistical association of individual TCRs with disease status, and machine learning. To study patterns of TCR occurrence, a later analysis re-analyzed previously published TCR beta repertoires from 666 donors and added high-resolution HLA genotyping. In the later analysis, no new phenotypic data were used to find candidate immune exposures; instead, reliance was placed on TCR beta sequences and their occurrence across donors. To decide whether each TCR beta V gene segment behaved as functional or pseudogenic, an earlier analysis of approximately 620 of the donors relied on high-throughput TCR beta sequencing. Alongside the repertoire data, information on donor age, sex, ethnicity and CMV serostatus was compiled. A later genetic analysis took genome-wide SNP genotypes for about 65% of the 666 donors and used that subset as a discovery cohort. Every discovery cohort repertoire had been produced on one sequencing platform. Both class I and class II loci were covered by HLA typing, at four-digit resolution. The number of typed donors differed by locus: roughly 620-630 for A, B, C, DRB1 and DQB1; 500 to 550 for DQA1; about 600 for DPA1; and roughly 450 for DPB1. Because of strong linkage in the cohort, roughly five DR-DQ haplotypes were treated as single units for association and clustering. Among around 400 genotyped donors of the cohort, an average of about 220,000 unique TCR beta nucleotide sequences was sequenced per donor, of which 15% to 20% were non-productive. The study at large found these results: A group of highly shared sequence variants was considered likely to be a technical artifact of the sequencing pipeline. According to a later analysis, parvovirus B19, influenza, CMV and Epstein-Barr virus appeared linked to several top co-occurrence clusters. While some public TCRs were present in many individuals, most TCR sequences turned up only very rarely across donors. A further reported finding was that TCR beta sequences accurately predicted the HLA-A and HLA-B alleles for most subjects in the first cohort. This cohort had only TCR beta chains sequenced, and the lack of alpha or paired-chain data limited which features could be detected. In a later analysis, the rate of TCR association differed among HLA loci, with DRB1 alleles having the most associated TCRs and HLA-C alleles having the fewest. A later analysis found that most CMV-associated TCR beta chains appeared HLA-restricted, with HLA associations seemingly driven largely by CMV exposure. Because counts were too low, roughly 18 rarely observed V segments, including chromosome 9 orphons, were left out of the earlier analysis of 500 to 750 of the donors. In vitro tests confirmed that a few of the cytomegalovirus-associated TCR beta chains recognize cytomegalovirus antigens. A later analysis associated 17,000 or so TCR beta sequences with specific HLA alleles at a false discovery rate of 0.05. According to the authors, the approach could potentially be generalized to other disease states and immunological phenotypes. Immune exposure information for the cohort was limited to CMV serostatus. Because HLA typing was missing for some donors at each locus, association tests included only the typed subset. A later analysis found that HLA-associated TCR beta chains were more clonally expanded and had lower generation probabilities than equally common non-associated chains. A later genetic analysis associated a missense DCLRE1C variant with V-gene and J-gene trimming of TCR beta chains, and an independent cohort replicated the association. Correlated functional status among segregating V segments might be attributable to linkage disequilibrium, but an unknown experimental factor could not be ruled out. Compared with the roughly 670-donor mean, donors in an Asian-associated ancestry cluster had fewer N-insertions in productive TCRs, according to a later genetic analysis. Roughly uniform sequencing depth across donors was assumed in presence/absence analyses, although this assumption may not hold. The study listed 150 to 200 TCR beta chains as associated with cytomegalovirus. When HLA alleles, especially DR and DQ, strongly co-occurred, attributing TCR associations to individual alleles was difficult. Broadly in line with IMGT annotations, most TCR beta V segments showed up in productive rearrangements about 90% or about 30% of the time in an earlier analysis of 587 of the donors. The classifier was reported to diagnose cytomegalovirus status with high specificity and sensitivity in both the original cohort and the validation cohort.

The cohort consisted of 600 to 750 healthy bone marrow donors. At the time of sampling, all cohort members were nominally healthy, though unrecorded immune exposures were likely present. The donor was CMV seropositive and was included in the group of 250 to 350 seropositive cohort members. Each donor provided a peripheral blood sample, and peripheral blood mononuclear cells were used for TCR beta sequencing. The Qiagen DNeasy Blood Extraction Kit was used to extract genomic DNA from the blood cell samples. Libraries were prepared through the immunoSEQ multiplex PCR assay. For the multiplex PCR, a mixture combining 60 forward primers for TCR Vbeta segments and 13 reverse primers for TCR Jbeta segments was used. The CDR3 region of rearranged TCR beta genes was amplified from genomic DNA by a multiplex PCR assay. The Illumina HiSeq System was used to sequence the amplified TCR beta libraries as 87-base-pair reads. The paper's processing steps were these. A later analysis tallied 75 million to 95 million unique TCR beta chains across the 550 to 850 repertoires, and about 10 million of those chains were shared by two or more donors. A nearest-neighbor algorithm error-corrected the raw reads and collapsed the reads into unique sequences, merging closely related sequences to remove PCR and sequencing errors. V, D and J gene segments were assigned by aligning CDR3 sequences to IMGT reference sequences. Each retained sequence needed at least a six-nucleotide match to both a V gene segment and a J gene segment. Rearrangements were classified as productive when the CDR3 lacked stop codons and remained in frame with V and J, and all other rearrangements were classified as non-productive. CDR3 was defined according to IMGT convention as the region running from the second conserved V-encoded cysteine to the conserved J-encoded phenylalanine. In an earlier analysis of around 540 of the donors, sequences lacking an unambiguous match to a single V gene segment were excluded. In an earlier analysis of about 590 of the donors, a V segment was called functional when productive rearrangements were above 56.7%, and segregating when the standard deviation between donors exceeded 5%. A statistical classification framework was built to diagnose cytomegalovirus status from the catalog of TCR beta chain sequences. In a later analysis, TCR nucleotide sequences were compared against IMGT/GENE-DB human TR gene sequences so that V and J genes could be assigned. In a later analysis, CDR3 sequences and most-parsimonious VDJ recombination scenarios were assigned using the TCRdist pipeline. In a later analysis, each TCR beta chain was defined by its CDR3 amino acid sequence together with its V-gene family, and reads lacking a unique V-gene family were excluded. A later analysis removed 500 to 650 highly shared, low-generation-probability nucleotide sequences to deal with suspected cross-contamination and a sequencing artifact. In a later analysis, a clonal expansion index for each public chain was calculated from normalized within-repertoire ranks of inferred template counts. Generation probabilities in a later analysis came from a VDJ recombination model fitted to out-of-frame rearrangements, and those results were checked against IGoR. In a later analysis, TCR-TCR, TCR-HLA and TCR-CMV co-occurrence was scored with hypergeometric tests, and a repertoire-size bias correction was applied to TCR pairs. To estimate false discovery rates, a later analysis permuted the HLA or CMV assignments 20 times. A later analysis grouped co-occurring TCRs with DBSCAN, adding TCRdist sequence similarity when clustering within HLA-allele-positive subsets. Co-occurrence clustering excluded repertoires with fewer than 30,000 or more than 120,000 public chains, plus five with anomalous nucleotide sharing. TCRdb retrieved this table from immuneACCESS and kept in-frame rearrangements only. Not all clones are present; in checked studies, unresolved V genes account for under half, and no reason is known for the remainder. V, J and clone size are those of that table, while D and trimming were read from the DNA. The sample records 90,000 to 120,000 clones, around 80% of which are singletons. Together, the top ten hold roughly 2.7% of the sample.

Remarks on this clone: Its antigen is currently not known. Per-base qualities were not stored, and no clone one base away is much larger.

Sample: PBMCs. The sequence was collected from a man aged 25 to 40 in good health and CMV-seropositive.

The nucleotide sequence reads TGTGCCAGCAGTGAATTGAATCTAGCGGGGGCCGGGGAGACCCAGTACTTC. It is translated as CASSELNLAGAGETQYF. This chain joins TRBV6-1 to TRBJ2-5; 10 middle bases align to TRBD2. From V the trimming removes 2 bases and from J it removes 5 bases, while the gene matches leave 11 bases of the junction unaccounted for. From its cysteine to its phenylalanine, the CDR3 spans 17 amino acids. The sequence is cut down to CDR3 DNA, 51 bases in frame from base 1. Sequences MNHNS (CDR1) and SASEGT (CDR2) are obtained from the germline V gene.